A single TCR beta chain is shown here with its context. Its antigen remains unknown. In germline, CDR1 is MNHNY, CDR2 SVGAGI (reference sequence). Trimming at V came to 2 bases and at J to 0 bases, leaving 1 base not matched to a gene. The CDR3 extends over 15 amino acids. This entry belongs to a study of cytomegalovirus exposure and HLA in healthy donors. PCR used 60 Vbeta primers and 13 Jbeta primers. Method: immunoSEQ multiplex PCR; TCRdb's copy keeps in-frame clones and lacks some. The data show about 120,000 clones, 66% seen once. The study, taken as a whole, reports: A further, later analysis showed that HLA-associated TCR beta chains (compared with equally common others) were more clonally expanded. Exclusion as indistinguishable affected some V segments, including TRBV6-2 and TRBV6-3.

This sequence originates from a man between 18 and 35 years old in good health and CMV-seronegative. V is TRBV6-6 and J is TRBJ2-1, with TRBD1 matching over 7 bases. What was sequenced was PBMCs. The CDR3, as DNA: TGTGCCAGCAGTTACGGGACAGACTCCTACAATGAGCAGTTCTTC. Amino acids: CASSYGTDSYNEQFF.